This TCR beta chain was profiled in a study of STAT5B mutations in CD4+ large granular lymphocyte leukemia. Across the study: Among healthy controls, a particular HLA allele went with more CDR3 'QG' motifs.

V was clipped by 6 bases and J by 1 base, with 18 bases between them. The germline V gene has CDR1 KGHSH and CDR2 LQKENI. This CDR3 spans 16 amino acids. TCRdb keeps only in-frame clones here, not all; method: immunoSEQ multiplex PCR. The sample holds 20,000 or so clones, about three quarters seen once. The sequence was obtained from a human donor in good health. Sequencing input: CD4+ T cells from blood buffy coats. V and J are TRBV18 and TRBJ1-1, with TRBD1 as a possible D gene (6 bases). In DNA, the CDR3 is TGTGCCAGCTCCCCCGAGACGGGGACAAAGAACACTGAAGCTTTCTTT. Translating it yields CASSPETGTKNTEAFF.